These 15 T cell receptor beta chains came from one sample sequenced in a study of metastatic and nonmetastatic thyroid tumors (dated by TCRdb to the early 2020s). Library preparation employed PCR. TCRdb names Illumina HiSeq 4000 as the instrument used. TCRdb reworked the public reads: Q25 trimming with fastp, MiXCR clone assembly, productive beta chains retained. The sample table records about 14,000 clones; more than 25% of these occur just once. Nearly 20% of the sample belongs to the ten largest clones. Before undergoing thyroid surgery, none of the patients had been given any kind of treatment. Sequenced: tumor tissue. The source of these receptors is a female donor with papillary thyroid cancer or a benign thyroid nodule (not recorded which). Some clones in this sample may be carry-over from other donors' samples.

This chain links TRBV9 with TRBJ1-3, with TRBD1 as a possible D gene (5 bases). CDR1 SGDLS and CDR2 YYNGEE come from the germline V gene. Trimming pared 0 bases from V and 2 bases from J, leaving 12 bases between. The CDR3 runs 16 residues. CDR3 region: CASSVGDGAAGNTIYF. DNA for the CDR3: TGTGCCAGCAGCGTAGGGGATGGGGCTGCTGGAAACACCATATATTTT.

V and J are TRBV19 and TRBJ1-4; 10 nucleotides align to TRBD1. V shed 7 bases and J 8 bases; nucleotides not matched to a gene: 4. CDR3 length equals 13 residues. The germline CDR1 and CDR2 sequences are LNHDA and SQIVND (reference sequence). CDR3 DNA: TGTGCCAGTACGGGACAGGGGTTAGAAAAACTGTTTTTT. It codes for CASTGQGLEKLFF.

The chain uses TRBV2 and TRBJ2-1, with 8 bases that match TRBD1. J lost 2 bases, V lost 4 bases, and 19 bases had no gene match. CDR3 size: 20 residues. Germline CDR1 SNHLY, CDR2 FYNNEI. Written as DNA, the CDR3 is TGTGCCAGCAGTGCCCGACATTATAAAGAGACAGGGGAGGCCTACAATGAGCAGTTCTTC. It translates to CASSARHYKETGEAYNEQFF.

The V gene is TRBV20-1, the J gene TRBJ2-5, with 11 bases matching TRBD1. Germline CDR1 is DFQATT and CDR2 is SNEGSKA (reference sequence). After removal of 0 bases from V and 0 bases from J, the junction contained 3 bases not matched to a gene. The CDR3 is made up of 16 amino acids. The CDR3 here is CSARDPGQGDQETQYF. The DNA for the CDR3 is TGCAGTGCTAGAGACCCGGGACAGGGGGACCAAGAGACCCAGTACTTC.

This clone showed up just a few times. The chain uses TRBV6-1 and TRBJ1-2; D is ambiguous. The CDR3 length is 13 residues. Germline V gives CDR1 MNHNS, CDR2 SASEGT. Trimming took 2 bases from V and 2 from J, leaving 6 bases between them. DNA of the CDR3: TGTGCCAGCAGTGAACGGAAAAACTATGGCTACACCTTC. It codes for CASSERKNYGYTF.

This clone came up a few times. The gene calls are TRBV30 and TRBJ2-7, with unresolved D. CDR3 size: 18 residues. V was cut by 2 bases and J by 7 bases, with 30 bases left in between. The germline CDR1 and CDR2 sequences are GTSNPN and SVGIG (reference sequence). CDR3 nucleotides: TGTGCCTGGAGTCTGGGTGCTCCCTCCAAGGGCCCCCGTGGGGAGCAGTACTTC. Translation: CAWSLGAPSKGPRGEQYF.

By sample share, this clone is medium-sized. CDR3 residues: CASSWLADYEQYF. CDR3 nucleotide sequence: TGCGCCAGCAGCTGGCTAGCGGATTACGAGCAGTACTTC. The J gene is TRBJ2-7, the V gene TRBV5-1, with 7 bases aligning to TRBD2. The CDR3 has 13 amino acids. V dropped 3 bases and J dropped 4; count of bases not matched to a gene: 4. Germline loops: CDR1 SGHRS, CDR2 YFSETQ.

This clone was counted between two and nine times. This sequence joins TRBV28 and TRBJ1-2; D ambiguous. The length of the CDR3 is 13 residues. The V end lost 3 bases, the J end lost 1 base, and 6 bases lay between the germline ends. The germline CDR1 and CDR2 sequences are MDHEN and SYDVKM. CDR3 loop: CASSLGINYGYTF. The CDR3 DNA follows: TGTGCCAGCAGTTTGGGGATTAACTATGGCTACACCTTC.

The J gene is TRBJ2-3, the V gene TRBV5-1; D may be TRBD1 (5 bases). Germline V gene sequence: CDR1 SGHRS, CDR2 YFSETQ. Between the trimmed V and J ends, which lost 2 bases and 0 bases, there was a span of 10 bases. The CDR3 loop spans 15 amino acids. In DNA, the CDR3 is TGCGCCAGCAGCTTACTCAGGGAAAGCACAGATACGCAGTATTTT. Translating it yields CASSLLRESTDTQYF.

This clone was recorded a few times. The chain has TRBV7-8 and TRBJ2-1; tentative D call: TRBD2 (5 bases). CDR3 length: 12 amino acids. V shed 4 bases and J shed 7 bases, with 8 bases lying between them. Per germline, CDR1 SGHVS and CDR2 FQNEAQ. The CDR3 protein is CASSSTRNEQFF. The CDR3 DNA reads TGTGCCAGCAGCTCAACTAGAAATGAGCAGTTCTTC.

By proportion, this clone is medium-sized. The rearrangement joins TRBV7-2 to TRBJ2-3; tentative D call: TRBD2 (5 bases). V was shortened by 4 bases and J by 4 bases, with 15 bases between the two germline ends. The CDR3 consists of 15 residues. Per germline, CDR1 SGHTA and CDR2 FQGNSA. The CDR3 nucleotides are TGTGCCAGCAGCTCCCCGGATTTGGGAGCAGATACGCAGTATTTT. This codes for CASSSPDLGADTQYF.

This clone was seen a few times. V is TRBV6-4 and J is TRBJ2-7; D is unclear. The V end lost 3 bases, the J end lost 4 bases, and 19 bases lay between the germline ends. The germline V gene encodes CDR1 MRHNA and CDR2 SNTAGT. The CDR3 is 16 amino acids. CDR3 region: CASSEDFTQSQYEQYF. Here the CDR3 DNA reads TGTGCCAGCAGTGAAGACTTTACCCAAAGTCAGTACGAGCAGTACTTC.

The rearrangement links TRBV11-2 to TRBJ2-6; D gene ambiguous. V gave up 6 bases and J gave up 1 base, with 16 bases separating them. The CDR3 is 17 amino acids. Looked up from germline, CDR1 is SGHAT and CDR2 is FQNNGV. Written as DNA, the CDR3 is TGTGCCAGCAGTCACCAAAACGTAAGGTCTGGGGCCAACGTCCTGACTTTC. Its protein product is CASSHQNVRSGANVLTF.

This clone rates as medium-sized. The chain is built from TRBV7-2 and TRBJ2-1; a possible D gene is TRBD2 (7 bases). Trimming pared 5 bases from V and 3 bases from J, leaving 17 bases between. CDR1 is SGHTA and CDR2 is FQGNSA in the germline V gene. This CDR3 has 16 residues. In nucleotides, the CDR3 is TGTGCCAGCAGCCGGGCCGCGGGGGCCCTCTACAATGAGCAGTTCTTC. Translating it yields CASSRAAGALYNEQFF.

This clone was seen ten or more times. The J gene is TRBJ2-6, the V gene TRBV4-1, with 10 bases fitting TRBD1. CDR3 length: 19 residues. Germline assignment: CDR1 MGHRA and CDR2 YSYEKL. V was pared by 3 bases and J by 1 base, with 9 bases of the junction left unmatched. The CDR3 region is CASSQTPGQGTSGANVLTF. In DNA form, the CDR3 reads TGCGCCAGCAGCCAGACGCCGGGACAGGGGACTTCTGGGGCCAACGTCCTGACTTTC.